These 7 T cell receptor beta chains came from one sample sequenced in a study of blood T cell repertoires in COVID-19. Assay used: immunoSEQ multiplex PCR; TCRdb lists only in-frame clones, some missing. The sample includes tens of thousands of clones, around 84% of them seen just once. The sequenced material came from peripheral blood. The source of these receptors is a man in his 70s with acute or convalescent COVID-19.

A note on this clone: This sample also contains other DNA sequences that code for the same CDR3. V and J are TRBV4-2 and TRBJ2-1; no clear D. This CDR3 comprises 13 residues. V was pared by 4 bases and J by 6 bases, with 10 bases between. Germline V CDR1 and CDR2: LGHNA, YNFKEQ. The CDR3 protein is CASSLGSGNEQFF. The DNA of the CDR3 is TGTGCCAGCAGCCTCGGTAGTGGCAATGAGCAGTTCTTC.

The rearrangement uses TRBV30 and TRBJ2-1; D is possibly TRBD1 (5 bases). Trimming took 0 bases from V and 9 from J, leaving 6 bases between them. The CDR3 contains 11 residues. Germline assignment: CDR1 GTSNPN and CDR2 SVGIG (reference sequence). CDR3 amino acids: CAWSVRGEQFF. The CDR3 DNA reads TGTGCCTGGAGTGTAAGGGGTGAGCAGTTCTTC.

This chain joins TRBV4-1 and TRBJ1-3; unclear D gene. Trimming pared 0 bases from V and 2 bases from J, leaving 8 bases between. Germline assignment: CDR1 MGHRA and CDR2 YSYEKL. This CDR3 is built from 15 residues. The CDR3 bases are TGCGCCAGCAGCCAAGATGGCGGGGCTGGAAACACCATATATTTT. It yields the protein CASSQDGGAGNTIYF.

The chain is built from TRBV5-1 and TRBJ1-2, with D tentatively TRBD1 (5 bases). Germline CDR1 is SGHRS and CDR2 is YFSETQ. The CDR3 sequence is 13 residues long. V was trimmed by 4 bases and J by 7 bases, leaving 14 bases between them. CDR3 residues: CASSTGGWRGYTF. The CDR3 nucleotides read TGCGCCAGCAGCACCGGGGGGTGGCGTGGCTACACCTTC.

This sequence joins TRBV2 and TRBJ2-7; 8 positions agree with TRBD2. The CDR3 loop spans 13 amino acids. The germline V gene has CDR1 SNHLY and CDR2 FYNNEI. With 8 bases clipped from V and 4 bases from J, the junction kept 7 bases outside the gene matches. This CDR3 is CASRDSGVYEQYF. The CDR3 nucleotides read TGTGCCAGCCGAGATAGCGGGGTTTACGAGCAGTACTTC. The entire variable domain, with the rest obtained from reference TRBV2 and TRBJ2-7, is as follows: EPEVTQTPSHQVTQMGQEVILRCVPISNHLYFYWYRQILGQKVEFLVSFYNNEISEKSEIFDDQFSVERPDGSNFTLKIRSTKLEDSAMYFCASRDSGVYEQYFGPGTRLTVT.

The V and J genes are TRBV7-2 and TRBJ2-5; D possibly corresponds to TRBD1 (6 bases). This CDR3 has 18 amino acids. Germline CDR1 SGHTA, CDR2 FQGNSA. V was cut by 7 bases and J by 4 bases, with 28 bases left in between. This CDR3 is CASTHPGTRPGVVETQYF. The CDR3 DNA follows: TGTGCCAGCACTCACCCCGGGACACGGCCTGGGGTGGTAGAGACCCAGTACTTC.

V usage is TRBV7-2 and J usage is TRBJ2-1; the match to TRBD2 covers 11 bases. CDR1 is SGHTA, CDR2 FQGNSA, per germline. This CDR3 comprises 17 residues. V gave up 5 bases and J gave up 3 bases; unmatched junction bases: 9. DNA for the CDR3: TGTGCCAGCAGCATAGGGACTAGCGGAGCGTACTACAATGAGCAGTTCTTC. Protein sequence: CASSIGTSGAYYNEQFF.